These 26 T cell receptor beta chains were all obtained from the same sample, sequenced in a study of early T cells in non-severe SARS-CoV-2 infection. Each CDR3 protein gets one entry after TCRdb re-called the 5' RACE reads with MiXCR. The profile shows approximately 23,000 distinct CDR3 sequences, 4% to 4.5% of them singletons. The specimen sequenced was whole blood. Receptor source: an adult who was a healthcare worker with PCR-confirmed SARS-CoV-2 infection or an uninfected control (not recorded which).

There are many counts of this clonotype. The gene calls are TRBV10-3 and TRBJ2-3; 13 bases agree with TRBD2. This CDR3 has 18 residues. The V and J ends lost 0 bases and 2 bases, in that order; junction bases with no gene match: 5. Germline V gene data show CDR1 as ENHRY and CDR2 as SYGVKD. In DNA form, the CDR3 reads TGTGCCATCAGTGAGTCCTGGACTAGCGGGGGCTTCACAGATACGCAGTATTTT. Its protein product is CAISESWTSGGFTDTQYF.

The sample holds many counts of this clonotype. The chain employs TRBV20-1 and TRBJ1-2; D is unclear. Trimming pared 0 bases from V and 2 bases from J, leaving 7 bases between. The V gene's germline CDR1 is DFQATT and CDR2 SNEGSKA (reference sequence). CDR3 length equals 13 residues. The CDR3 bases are TGCAGTGCTAGAGATATTCAGAACTATGGCTACACCTTC. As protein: CSARDIQNYGYTF.

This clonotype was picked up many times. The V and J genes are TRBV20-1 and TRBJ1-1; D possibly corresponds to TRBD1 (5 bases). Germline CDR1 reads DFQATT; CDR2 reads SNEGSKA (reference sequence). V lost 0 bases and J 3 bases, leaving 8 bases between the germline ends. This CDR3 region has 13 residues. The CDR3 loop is CSARERQHTEAFF. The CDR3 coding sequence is TGCAGTGCTAGAGAAAGACAGCACACTGAAGCTTTCTTT.

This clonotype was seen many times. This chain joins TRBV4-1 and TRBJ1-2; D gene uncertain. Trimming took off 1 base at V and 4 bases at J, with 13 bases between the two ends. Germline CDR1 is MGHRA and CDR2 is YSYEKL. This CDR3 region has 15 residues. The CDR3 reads CASSQANGVIYGYTF. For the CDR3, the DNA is TGCGCCAGCAGCCAAGCTAACGGGGTGATCTATGGCTACACCTTC.

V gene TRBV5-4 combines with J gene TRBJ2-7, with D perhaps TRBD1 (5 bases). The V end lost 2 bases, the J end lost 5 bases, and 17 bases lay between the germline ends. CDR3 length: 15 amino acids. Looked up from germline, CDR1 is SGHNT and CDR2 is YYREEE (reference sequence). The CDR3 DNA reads TGTGCCAGCAGCTTCAGACAGAGCTTTGGCAACGAGCAGTACTTC. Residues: CASSFRQSFGNEQYF.

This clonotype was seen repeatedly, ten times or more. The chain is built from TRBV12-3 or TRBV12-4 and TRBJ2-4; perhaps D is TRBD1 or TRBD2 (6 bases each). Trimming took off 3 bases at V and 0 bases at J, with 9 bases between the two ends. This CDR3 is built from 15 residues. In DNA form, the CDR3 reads TGTGCCAGCAGTTTCGGGGGCTTAGCCAAAAACATTCAGTACTTC. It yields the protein CASSFGGLAKNIQYF.

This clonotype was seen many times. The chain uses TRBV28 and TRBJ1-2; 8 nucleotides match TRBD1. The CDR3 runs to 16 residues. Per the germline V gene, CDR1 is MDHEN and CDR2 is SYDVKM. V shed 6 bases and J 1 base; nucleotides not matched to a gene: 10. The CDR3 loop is CASRRTGSRLNYGYTF. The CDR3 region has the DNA TGTGCCAGCAGAAGGACAGGGAGTCGACTTAACTATGGCTACACCTTC.

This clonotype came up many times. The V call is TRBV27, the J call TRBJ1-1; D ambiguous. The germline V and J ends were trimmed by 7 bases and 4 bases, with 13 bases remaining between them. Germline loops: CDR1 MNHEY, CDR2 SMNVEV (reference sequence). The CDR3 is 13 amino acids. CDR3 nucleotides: TGTGCCAGCACGTTCGGTTACGGCACTGAAGCTTTCTTT. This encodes CASTFGYGTEAFF.

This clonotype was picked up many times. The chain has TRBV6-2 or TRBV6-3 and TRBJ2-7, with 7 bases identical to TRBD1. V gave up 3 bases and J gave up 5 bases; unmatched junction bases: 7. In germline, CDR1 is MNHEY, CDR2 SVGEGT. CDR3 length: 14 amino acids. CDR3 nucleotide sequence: TGTGCCAGCAGTTATCGACAGGGTGCCGACGAGCAGTACTTC. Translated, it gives CASSYRQGADEQYF.

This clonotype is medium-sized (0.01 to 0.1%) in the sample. CDR3 bases: TGTGCCAGCAGCTTAGTTACCGGAACCGAGCAGTACTTC. Amino acid sequence: CASSLVTGTEQYF. The genes are TRBV7-2 and TRBJ2-7, with D uncertain. The CDR3 spans 13 residues. The germline V gene has CDR1 SGHTA and CDR2 FQGNSA. Trimming cost V 1 base and J 6 bases, with 10 bases left between them.

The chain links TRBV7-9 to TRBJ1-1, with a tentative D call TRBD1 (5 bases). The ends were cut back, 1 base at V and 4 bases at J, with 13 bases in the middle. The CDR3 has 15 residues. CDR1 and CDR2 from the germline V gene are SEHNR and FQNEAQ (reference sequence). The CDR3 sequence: CASSLERGSGTEAFF. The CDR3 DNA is TGTGCCAGCAGCTTAGAACGGGGCTCGGGCACTGAAGCTTTCTTT.

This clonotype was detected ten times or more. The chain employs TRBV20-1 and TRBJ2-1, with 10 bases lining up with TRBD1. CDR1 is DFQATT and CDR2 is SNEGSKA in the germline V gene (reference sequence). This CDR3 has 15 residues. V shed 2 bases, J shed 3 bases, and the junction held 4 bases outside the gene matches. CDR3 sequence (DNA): TGCAGTGCTAGAACCCGGGACAGGGGCTACAATGAGCAGTTCTTC. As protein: CSARTRDRGYNEQFF.

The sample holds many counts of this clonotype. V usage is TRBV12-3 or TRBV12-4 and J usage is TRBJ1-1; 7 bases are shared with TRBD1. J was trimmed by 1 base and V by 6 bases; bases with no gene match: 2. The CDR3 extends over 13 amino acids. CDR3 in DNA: TGTGCCAGCAGCTGGGACAGGAACACTGAAGCTTTCTTT. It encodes CASSWDRNTEAFF.

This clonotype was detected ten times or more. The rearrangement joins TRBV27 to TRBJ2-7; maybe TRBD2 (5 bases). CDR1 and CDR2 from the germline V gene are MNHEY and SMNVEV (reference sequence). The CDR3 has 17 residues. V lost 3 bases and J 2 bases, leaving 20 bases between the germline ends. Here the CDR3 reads CASSLFGIRTDPYEQYF. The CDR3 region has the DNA TGTGCCAGCAGTTTGTTCGGGATTAGGACGGACCCCTACGAGCAGTACTTC.

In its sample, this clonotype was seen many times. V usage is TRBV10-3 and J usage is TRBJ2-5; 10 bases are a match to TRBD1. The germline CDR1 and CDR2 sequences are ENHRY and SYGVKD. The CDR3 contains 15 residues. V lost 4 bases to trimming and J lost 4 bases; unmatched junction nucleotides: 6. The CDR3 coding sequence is TGTGCCATCAGTGCCGGGACAGGGGATCTAGAGACCCAGTACTTC. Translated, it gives CAISAGTGDLETQYF.

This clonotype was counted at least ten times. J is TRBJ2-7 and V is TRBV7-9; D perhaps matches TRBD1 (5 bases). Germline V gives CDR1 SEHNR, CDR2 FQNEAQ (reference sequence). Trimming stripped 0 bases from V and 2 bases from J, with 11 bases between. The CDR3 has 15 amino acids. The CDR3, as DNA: TGTGCCAGCAGCTTAGCTAACCAGGGAACCTACGAGCAGTACTTC. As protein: CASSLANQGTYEQYF.

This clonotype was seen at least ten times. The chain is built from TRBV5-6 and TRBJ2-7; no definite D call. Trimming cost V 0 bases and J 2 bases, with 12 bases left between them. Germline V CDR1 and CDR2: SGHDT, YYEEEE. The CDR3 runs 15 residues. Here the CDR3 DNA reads TGTGCCAGCAGCTTGGTTAACGCTCTTGCCTACGAGCAGTACTTC. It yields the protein CASSLVNALAYEQYF.

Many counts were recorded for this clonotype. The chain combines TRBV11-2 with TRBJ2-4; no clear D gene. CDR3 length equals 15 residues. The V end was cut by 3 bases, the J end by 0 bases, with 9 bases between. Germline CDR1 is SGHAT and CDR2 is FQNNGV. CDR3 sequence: CASSFRSLAKNIQYF. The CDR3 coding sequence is TGTGCCAGCAGCTTCCGAAGCTTAGCCAAAAACATTCAGTACTTC.

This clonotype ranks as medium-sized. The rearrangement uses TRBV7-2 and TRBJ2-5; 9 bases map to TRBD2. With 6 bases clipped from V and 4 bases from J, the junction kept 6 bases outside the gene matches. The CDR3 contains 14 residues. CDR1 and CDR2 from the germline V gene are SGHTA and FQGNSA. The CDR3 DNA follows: TGTGCCAGCAGTCGCCAAGCGGGAGGAGAGACCCAGTACTTC. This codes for CASSRQAGGETQYF.

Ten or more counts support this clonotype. The DNA of the CDR3 is TGTGCCAGCTCACCTTTTAAGAGGGGGACCACTAATGAAAAACTGTTTTTT. It codes for CASSPFKRGTTNEKLFF. The rearrangement joins TRBV18 to TRBJ1-4, with D possibly TRBD1 on 6 matching bases. The CDR3 extends over 17 amino acids. Trimming took 3 bases from V and 2 from J, leaving 16 bases between them. Germline loops: CDR1 KGHSH, CDR2 LQKENI.

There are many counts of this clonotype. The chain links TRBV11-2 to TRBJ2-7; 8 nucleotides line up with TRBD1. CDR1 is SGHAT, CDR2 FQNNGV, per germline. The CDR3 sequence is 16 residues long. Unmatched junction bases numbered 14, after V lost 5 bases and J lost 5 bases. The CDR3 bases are TGTGCCAGCAGCCCAAGCAAAGGCGGGACAGGTAACGAGCAGTACTTC. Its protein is CASSPSKGGTGNEQYF.

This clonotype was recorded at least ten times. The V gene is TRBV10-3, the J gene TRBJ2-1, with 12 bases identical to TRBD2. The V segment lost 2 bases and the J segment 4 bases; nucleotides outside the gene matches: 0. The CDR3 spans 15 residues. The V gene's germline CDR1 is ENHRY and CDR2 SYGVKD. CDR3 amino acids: CAISETSGGYNEQFF. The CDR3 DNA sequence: TGTGCCATCAGTGAGACTAGCGGGGGGTACAATGAGCAGTTCTTC.

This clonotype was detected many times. For the CDR3, the DNA is TGCAGCGTTGAGCAGGGCATCAATCAGCCCCAGCATTTT. This translates into CSVEQGINQPQHF. V is TRBV29-1 and J is TRBJ1-5, with a tentative D call TRBD1 (5 bases). The CDR3 consists of 13 residues. With 3 bases removed from V and 3 bases from J, the gap between germline ends came to 9 bases. CDR1 is SQVTM, CDR2 ANQGSEA, per germline.

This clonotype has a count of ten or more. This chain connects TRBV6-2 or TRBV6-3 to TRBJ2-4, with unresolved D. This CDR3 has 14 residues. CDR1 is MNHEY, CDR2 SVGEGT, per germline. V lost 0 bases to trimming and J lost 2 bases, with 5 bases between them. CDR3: CASSYSGSKNIQYF. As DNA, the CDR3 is TGTGCCAGCAGTTACTCAGGGTCCAAAAACATTCAGTACTTC.

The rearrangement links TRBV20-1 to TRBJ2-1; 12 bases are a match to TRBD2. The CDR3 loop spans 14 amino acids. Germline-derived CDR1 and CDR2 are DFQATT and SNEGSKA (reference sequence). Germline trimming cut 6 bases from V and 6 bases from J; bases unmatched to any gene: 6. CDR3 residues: CSAPPSGGANEQFF. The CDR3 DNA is TGCAGTGCCCCTCCTAGCGGGGGGGCCAATGAGCAGTTCTTC.

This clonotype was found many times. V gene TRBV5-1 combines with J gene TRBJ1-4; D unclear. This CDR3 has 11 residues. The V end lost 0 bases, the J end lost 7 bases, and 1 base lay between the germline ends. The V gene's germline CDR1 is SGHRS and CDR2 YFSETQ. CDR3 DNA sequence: TGCGCCAGCAGCTTGGGTGAAAAACTGTTTTTT. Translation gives CASSLGEKLFF.